This is a list of T cell receptor beta chains from one sample in a study of blood T cells in healthy people across ages. TCRdb re-called the 5' RACE reads through MiXCR, storing one row per CDR3 protein. The sample lists around 690,000 distinct CDR3 sequences, about 54% occurring once. Specimen: blood. These receptors came from a man between 60 and 75 years old in good health. The CDR3 runs from the conserved cysteine through the conserved F or W. D genes are given only for firm matches. Not all rows give a size; the values are once, few, many and, for expanded clones, a class.

d_gene | abundance | j_gene | v_gene | CDR3aa | CDR3nt
TRBD1 | - | TRBJ1-2 | TRBV20-1 | CSARRTGLYGYTF | TGCAGTGCGAGACGGACAGGGCTGTATGGCTACACCTTC
- | few | TRBJ2-5 | TRBV5-4 | CASSLENGLGTQYF | TGTGCCAGCAGCTTGGAGAACGGCTTGGGGACCCAGTACTTC
- | few | TRBJ2-1 | TRBV10-2 | CASKARLSGEQFF | TGCGCCAGCAAGGCGAGACTTTCGGGTGAGCAGTTCTTC
TRBD2 | - | TRBJ2-3 | TRBV20-1 | CSAIKPSGEDTQYF | TGCAGTGCTATAAAGCCTAGCGGGGAAGATACGCAGTATTTT
TRBD2 | few | TRBJ2-3 | TRBV9 | CASSPGGARTDTQYF | TGTGCCAGCAGCCCCGGGGGGGCGAGAACAGATACGCAGTATTTT
TRBD1 | - | TRBJ2-1 | TRBV5-1 | CASSQDRAYNEQFF | TGCGCCAGCAGCCAAGACAGGGCTTACAATGAGCAGTTCTTC
- | - | TRBJ2-7 | TRBV5-6 | CASSPLPGRGNEQYF | TGTGCCAGCAGCCCCTTGCCGGGTAGAGGGAACGAGCAGTACTTC
TRBD2 | - | TRBJ2-3 | TRBV7-9 | CASSPRGGTDTQYF | TGTGCCAGCAGCCCCCGGGGGGGCACAGATACGCAGTATTTT
TRBD1 | - | TRBJ2-5 | TRBV6-6 | CASSPQGEQETQYF | TGTGCCAGCAGCCCACAGGGGGAACAAGAGACCCAGTACTTC
TRBD2 | - | TRBJ2-1 | TRBV3-1 | CASSQEAGLAHNEQFF | TGTGCCAGCAGCCAAGAAGCTGGACTAGCTCACAATGAGCAGTTCTTC
TRBD2 | once | TRBJ2-3 | TRBV2 | CASRKGLAGSTDTQYF | TGTGCCAGCAGAAAGGGACTAGCGGGGAGCACAGATACGCAGTATTTT
- | few | TRBJ1-2 | TRBV10-3 | CATRGASNYGYTF | TGTGCCACCCGGGGGGCCTCTAACTATGGCTACACCTTC
- | few | TRBJ1-2 | TRBV18 | CASSRDGYGYTF | TGTGCCAGCTCAAGGGACGGTTATGGCTACACCTTC
- | few | TRBJ2-5 | TRBV3-1 | CASSHPARETQYF | TGTGCCAGCAGCCACCCAGCGCGGGAGACCCAGTACTTC
- | - | TRBJ2-5 | TRBV29-1 | CSVEQGGTQYF | TGCAGCGTTGAACAGGGGGGGACCCAGTACTTC
- | few | TRBJ1-6 | TRBV29-1 | CSVRTAPGNSPLHF | TGCAGCGTTCGGACAGCCCCAGGAAATTCACCCCTCCACTTT
TRBD2 | - | TRBJ2-1 | TRBV20-1 | CSASVAGGPHEQFF | TGCAGTGCTAGCGTAGCGGGGGGTCCGCATGAGCAGTTCTTC
- | few | TRBJ2-1 | TRBV7-9 | CASSLEWVGTLNEQFF | TGTGCCAGCAGCTTAGAATGGGTAGGCACGCTCAATGAGCAGTTCTTC
- | few | TRBJ1-2 | TRBV29-1 | CSAARGVGGYTF | TGCAGCGCCGCGCGGGGGGTGGGAGGCTACACCTTC
TRBD1 | - | TRBJ1-2 | TRBV29-1 | CSVPGTGYVYTF | TGCAGCGTACCCGGGACAGGGTACGTCTACACCTTC
- | - | TRBJ1-1 | TRBV7-8 | CASSTRERTEAFF | TGTGCCAGCAGCACCAGGGAGCGCACTGAAGCTTTCTTT
- | - | TRBJ1-2 | TRBV2 | CASSEGPFYGYTF | TGTGCCAGCAGTGAGGGACCTTTCTATGGCTACACCTTC
- | few | TRBJ1-2 | TRBV27 | CASSLASGLSYGYTF | TGTGCCAGCAGTCTCGCCTCTGGTTTGAGCTATGGCTACACCTTC
- | - | TRBJ1-5 | TRBV29-1 | CSVATGGPNQPQHF | TGCAGCGTTGCTACGGGGGGGCCCAATCAGCCCCAGCATTTT
TRBD1 | - | TRBJ2-1 | TRBV2 | CASSEWDRGSREQFF | TGTGCCAGCAGTGAATGGGACAGGGGTAGCCGAGAGCAGTTCTTC
TRBD1 | - | TRBJ2-3 | TRBV12-3/TRBV12-4 | CASTPTGGGTDTQYF | TGTGCCAGCACCCCGACAGGGGGCGGAACGGATACGCAGTATTTT
- | once | TRBJ2-5 | TRBV9 | CASSGDGQGTQYF | TGTGCCAGCAGCGGGGACGGCCAGGGGACCCAGTACTTC
TRBD1 | - | TRBJ1-2 | TRBV6-6 | CASRPTLRQGRIYGYTF | TGTGCCAGCAGACCTACCCTCCGACAGGGGCGGATCTATGGCTACACCTTC
- | - | TRBJ2-5 | TRBV5-1 | CASREGQPQETQYF | TGCGCCAGCAGGGAAGGACAGCCCCAAGAGACCCAGTACTTC
- | - | TRBJ2-5 | TRBV5-8 | CASSSGSQAKETQYF | TGTGCCAGCAGCTCCGGGAGTCAGGCTAAAGAGACCCAGTACTTC
- | few | TRBJ2-2 | TRBV4-1 | CASSPRTITGELFF | TGCGCCAGCAGCCCCAGGACAATCACCGGGGAGCTGTTTTTT
TRBD1 | - | TRBJ2-5 | TRBV6-5 | CASSDFTGAETQYF | TGTGCCAGCAGTGACTTTACAGGGGCAGAGACCCAGTACTTC
- | - | TRBJ1-4 | TRBV4-1 | CASSQTGSEKLFF | TGCGCCAGCAGCCAAACGGGGAGTGAAAAACTGTTTTTT
TRBD1 | - | TRBJ2-1 | TRBV20-1 | CSARLQGANEQFF | TGCAGTGCTAGACTACAGGGGGCCAATGAGCAGTTCTTC
- | few | TRBJ2-5 | TRBV18 | CASSPGQRGQETQYF | TGTGCCAGCTCACCAGGCCAAAGGGGCCAAGAGACCCAGTACTTC
TRBD2 | - | TRBJ2-3 | TRBV20-1 | CSAPPGGGAEDTQYF | TGCAGTGCTCCCCCCGGCGGGGGGGCAGAAGATACGCAGTATTTT
- | - | TRBJ2-2 | TRBV5-1 | CASSFTRGANTGELFF | TGCGCCAGCAGCTTTACAAGGGGCGCGAACACCGGGGAGCTGTTTTTT
- | - | TRBJ1-1 | TRBV29-1 | CSVDRTEAFF | TGCAGCGTTGACAGGACTGAAGCTTTCTTT
- | - | TRBJ1-2 | TRBV20-1 | CSARTDPYGYTF | TGCAGTGCTAGGACAGACCCCTATGGCTACACCTTC
- | few | TRBJ1-1 | TRBV12-3/TRBV12-4 | CASSRSRTEAFF | TGTGCCAGCAGTCGTTCGCGGACTGAAGCTTTCTTT
- | - | TRBJ2-5 | TRBV6-5 | CASRVTQAEVGYF | TGTGCCAGCAGGGTTACTCAGGCCGAGGTTGGGTACTTC
TRBD2 | few | TRBJ2-1 | TRBV5-1 | CASSPTNSGAHGEQFF | TGCGCCAGCAGCCCGACTAATAGCGGGGCCCATGGTGAGCAGTTCTTC
- | few | TRBJ2-7 | TRBV4-1 | CASSQAPGRVYEQYF | TGCGCCAGCAGCCAAGCGCCAGGACGTGTCTACGAGCAGTACTTC
TRBD1 | - | TRBJ1-2 | TRBV29-1 | CSVLTGANYGYTF | TGCAGCGTTCTGACAGGGGCTAACTATGGCTACACCTTC
- | few | TRBJ2-4 | TRBV7-2 | CASSLVVLAKNIQYF | TGTGCCAGCAGCTTAGTGGTACTAGCCAAAAACATTCAGTACTTC
- | - | TRBJ1-2 | TRBV20-1 | CSGQESRGYGYTF | TGCAGTGGACAGGAGTCGCGGGGCTATGGCTACACCTTC
- | - | TRBJ1-4 | TRBV9 | CASSVGTETTNEKLFF | TGTGCCAGCAGCGTCGGGACGGAGACAACTAATGAAAAACTGTTTTTT
- | few | TRBJ2-7 | TRBV29-1 | CSVVEGGAGEQYF | TGCAGCGTTGTCGAGGGGGGGGCAGGCGAGCAGTACTTC
- | few | TRBJ2-7 | TRBV12-3/TRBV12-4 | CASSFRGATYEQYF | TGTGCCAGCAGTTTCCGGGGCGCTACCTACGAGCAGTACTTC
TRBD2 | - | TRBJ2-1 | TRBV6-5 | CASGREMYNEQFF | TGTGCCAGCGGGAGGGAAATGTACAATGAGCAGTTCTTC
- | - | TRBJ2-6 | TRBV2 | CASSDTRGGANVLTF | TGTGCCAGCAGTGATACCCGGGGTGGGGCCAACGTCCTGACTTTC
- | once | TRBJ2-7 | TRBV20-1 | CSASRTARYEQYF | TGCAGTGCTAGTCGGACAGCCCGCTACGAGCAGTACTTC
- | many | TRBJ1-1 | TRBV7-8 | CASSRGRLTANTEAFF | TGTGCCAGCAGCCGAGGCAGACTGACAGCAAACACTGAAGCTTTCTTT